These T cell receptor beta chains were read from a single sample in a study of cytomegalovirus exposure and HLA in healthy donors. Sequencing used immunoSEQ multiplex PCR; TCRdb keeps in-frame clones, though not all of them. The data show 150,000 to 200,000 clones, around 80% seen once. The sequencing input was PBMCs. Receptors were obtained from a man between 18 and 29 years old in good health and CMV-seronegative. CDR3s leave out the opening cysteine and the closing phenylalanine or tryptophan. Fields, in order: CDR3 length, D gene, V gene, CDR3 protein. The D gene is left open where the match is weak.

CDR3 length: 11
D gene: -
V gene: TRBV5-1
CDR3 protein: ASRPTVNTEAF

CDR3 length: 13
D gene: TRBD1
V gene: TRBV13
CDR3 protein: ASSLGNRGLYEQY

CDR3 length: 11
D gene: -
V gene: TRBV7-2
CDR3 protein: ASSTNLRQPQH

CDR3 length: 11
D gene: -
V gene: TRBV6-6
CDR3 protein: AIVQVPGNTIY

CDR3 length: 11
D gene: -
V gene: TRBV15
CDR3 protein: ATSRPNRAEAF

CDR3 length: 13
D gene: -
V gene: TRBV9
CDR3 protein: ASSSGGGGAYEQY

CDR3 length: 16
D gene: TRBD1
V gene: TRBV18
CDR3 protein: ASSPTQTGDSSGNTIY

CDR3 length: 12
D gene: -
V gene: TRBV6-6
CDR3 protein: ASRPQTANTEAF

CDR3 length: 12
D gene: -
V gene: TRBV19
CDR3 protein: ASRGLANTGELF

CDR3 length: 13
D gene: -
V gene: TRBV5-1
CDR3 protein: ASSLWAGFQETQY

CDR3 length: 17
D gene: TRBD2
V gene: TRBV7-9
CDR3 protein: ASSSPKTGGARFGHEQY

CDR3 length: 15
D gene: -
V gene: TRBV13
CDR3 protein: ASSLPVALASRNEQF

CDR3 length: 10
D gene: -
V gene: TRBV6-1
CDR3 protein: ASSEAVGRGY

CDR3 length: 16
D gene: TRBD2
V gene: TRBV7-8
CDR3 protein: ASSLWGLAGTGANVLT

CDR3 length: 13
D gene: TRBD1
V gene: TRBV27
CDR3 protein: ASKRDSLINYGYT

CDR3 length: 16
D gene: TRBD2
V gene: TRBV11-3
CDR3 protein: ASSLVSGREPTNNEQF

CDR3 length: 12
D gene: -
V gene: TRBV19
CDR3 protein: ASSRQGFGYGYT

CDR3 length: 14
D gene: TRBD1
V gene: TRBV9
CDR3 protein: ASSEHGTGYQETQY

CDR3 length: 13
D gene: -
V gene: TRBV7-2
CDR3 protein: ASSKWTEYQETQY

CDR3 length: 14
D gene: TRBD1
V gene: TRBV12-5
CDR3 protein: ASGQGQGHGNTEAF

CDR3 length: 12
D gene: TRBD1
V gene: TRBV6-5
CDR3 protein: ASRRQGGDEKLF

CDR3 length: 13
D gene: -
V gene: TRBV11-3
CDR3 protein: ASSLRGGLPYEQY

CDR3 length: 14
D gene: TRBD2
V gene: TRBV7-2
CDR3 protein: ASSPNARGGRDTQY

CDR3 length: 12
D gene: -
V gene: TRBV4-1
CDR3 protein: ASSQQGLKNIQY

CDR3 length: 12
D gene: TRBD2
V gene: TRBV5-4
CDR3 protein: ASRRRGEANIQY

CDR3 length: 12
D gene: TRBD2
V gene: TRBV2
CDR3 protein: ASTAGGPTGTQY

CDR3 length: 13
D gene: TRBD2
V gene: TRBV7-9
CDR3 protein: ASTLGTSVYNEQF

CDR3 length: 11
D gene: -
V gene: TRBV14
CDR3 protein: ASSRVRVREQY

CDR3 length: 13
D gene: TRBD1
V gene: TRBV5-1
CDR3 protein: ASSWTGGSSYEQY

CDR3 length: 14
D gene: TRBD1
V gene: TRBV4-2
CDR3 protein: ASSLQTGAFNYGYT